Following are 19 T cell receptor beta chains from one sample sequenced in a study of shared clonotypes between healthy human individuals. Generated by immunoSEQ multiplex PCR, the TCRdb table keeps only in-frame clones and is missing some. The sample holds millions of clones; about 93% are singletons and the top ten take around 1.7%. Naive CD8 cells, CD45RO-negative and positively selected for CCR7, excluded terminally differentiated effector memory CD45RA+ cells. The sequenced sample consisted of naive CD8+ T cells from PBMCs. The receptors were gathered from a man younger than 35 in good health. Some clones in this sample may be carry-over from other donors' samples.

The chain couples TRBV2 to TRBJ2-7, with D possibly matching TRBD1 (6 bases). The CDR3 runs to 12 residues. Germline V lookup: CDR1 SNHLY, CDR2 FYNNEI. Trimming pared 8 bases from V and 3 bases from J, leaving 11 bases between. DNA of the CDR3: TGTGCCAGCTTAACAGGGAACTACGAGCAGTACTTC. This codes for CASLTGNYEQYF.

This rearrangement joins TRBV28 to TRBJ2-5, with TRBD1 matching 7 bases. This CDR3 has 16 amino acids. V was clipped by 5 bases and J by 5 bases; unmatched bases: 14. Germline V gene lookup returns CDR1 MDHEN and CDR2 SYDVKM. CDR3 nucleotide sequence: TGTGCCAGCAGTGTCGCCCGGGGACAGAAAAGGGAGACCCAGTACTTC. This sequence encodes CASSVARGQKRETQYF.

The J gene is TRBJ2-1, the V gene TRBV13; D is undetermined. Germline CDR1 PRHDT, CDR2 FYEKMQ (reference sequence). Trimming left V 4 bases short and J 2 bases short, with 18 bases between. This CDR3 is 17 amino acids long. The CDR3 sequence: CASSYLRGRPTYNEQFF. CDR3 DNA: TGTGCCAGCAGCTACCTTCGAGGACGTCCTACCTACAATGAGCAGTTCTTC. The full variable domain, its missing parts supplied by reference TRBV13 and TRBJ2-1, is AAGVIQSPRHLIKEKRETATLKCYPIPRHDTVYWYQQGPGQDPQFLISFYEKMQSDKGSIPDRFSAQQFSDYHSELNMSSLELGDSALYFCASSYLRGRPTYNEQFFGPGTRLTVL.

The V and J genes are TRBV7-9 and TRBJ1-6, with D unresolved. Looked up from germline, CDR1 is SEHNR and CDR2 is FQNEAQ (reference sequence). The length of the CDR3 is 14 residues. Deletions cut 8 bases from V and 7 bases from J, with 15 bases between. The CDR3 reads CASGGVLNNSPLHF. In nucleotides, the CDR3 is TGTGCCAGCGGTGGGGTACTGAACAATTCACCCCTCCACTTT.

This chain joins TRBV27 and TRBJ2-7; a possible D gene is TRBD1 (7 bases). V lost 8 bases, J lost 1 base, and 12 bases lay in between. The CDR3 length is 13 residues. Germline loops: CDR1 MNHEY, CDR2 SMNVEV (reference sequence). The CDR3 DNA follows: TGTGCCAGCCGCAGGGGGGAGTCCTACGAGCAGTACTTC. Residues: CASRRGESYEQYF.

The chain has TRBV27 and TRBJ2-5; D call uncertain. With 2 bases removed from V and 0 bases from J, the gap between germline ends came to 7 bases. CDR3 length: 14 amino acids. Germline loops: CDR1 MNHEY, CDR2 SMNVEV (reference sequence). CDR3 sequence: CASSLHLHQETQYF. As DNA, the CDR3 is TGTGCCAGCAGTTTACACCTCCACCAAGAGACCCAGTACTTC.

The chain uses TRBV19 and TRBJ1-2; 8 bases are a match to TRBD1. The CDR3 runs to 14 residues. The junction had 5 bases not matched to a gene; V was cut back by 3 bases and J by 5 bases. Looked up from germline, CDR1 is LNHDA and CDR2 is SQIVND (reference sequence). The CDR3 coding sequence is TGTGCCAGTAGTATCCAGGGGGCGGGATATGGCTACACCTTC. It encodes CASSIQGAGYGYTF.

V and J are TRBV5-1 and TRBJ2-1; weak D call: TRBD2 (5 bases). Trimming left V 4 bases short and J 10 bases short, with 6 bases between. The CDR3 has 10 residues. The germline CDR1 and CDR2 sequences are SGHRS and YFSETQ. The CDR3 coding sequence is TGCGCCAGCAGCGGCGGGGAGCAGTTCTTC. Translated: CASSGGEQFF.

The CDR3 DNA sequence: TGCGCCAGCAGTGAGTCACTAGCGGGAAACTGTGGAGAGACCCAGTACTTC. Residues: CASSESLAGNCGETQYF. The gene calls are TRBV10-1 and TRBJ2-5; 10 bases line up with TRBD2. The CDR3 loop spans 17 amino acids. Unmatched junction bases numbered 8, after V lost 0 bases and J lost 4 bases. Germline loops: CDR1 WNHNN, CDR2 SYGVQD (reference sequence).

This clone has only a few counts. The chain has TRBV7-9 and TRBJ1-1; the match to TRBD1 covers 7 bases. The CDR3 is made up of 14 amino acids. Germline values: CDR1 SEHNR, CDR2 FQNEAQ (reference sequence). V lost 5 bases to trimming and J lost 5 bases; unmatched junction nucleotides: 8. CDR3 nucleotide sequence: TGTGCCAGCAGCCCTGTGACAGGGAGGACTGAAGCTTTCTTT. Translation: CASSPVTGRTEAFF.

The chain is built from TRBV15 and TRBJ2-7; a possible D gene is TRBD2 (5 bases). Trimming removed 5 bases at V and 0 bases at J, with 17 bases between. This CDR3 comprises 16 residues. Germline CDR1 is LNHNV and CDR2 is YYDKDF (reference sequence). The CDR3 loop is CATSGGDPGNSYEQYF. As DNA, the CDR3 is TGTGCCACCAGCGGCGGTGACCCGGGAAACTCCTACGAGCAGTACTTC.

Comments on this clone: At the DNA level, this CDR3 is encoded by other sequences in the same sample as well. This sequence joins TRBV27 and TRBJ1-5, with D hard to call. With 1 base removed from V and 2 bases from J, the gap between germline ends came to 6 bases. The germline V gene encodes CDR1 MNHEY and CDR2 SMNVEV (reference sequence). This CDR3 has 14 residues. Here the CDR3 reads CASSLWAGNQPQHF. DNA of the CDR3: TGTGCCAGCAGTTTATGGGCAGGCAATCAGCCCCAGCATTTT.

This chain links TRBV18 with TRBJ2-7; D call uncertain. The CDR3 length is 12 residues. In germline, CDR1 is KGHSH, CDR2 LQKENI. Trimming left V 1 base short and J 1 base short, with 2 bases between. The DNA of the CDR3 is TGTGCCAGCTCACCACAGTCCTACGAGCAGTACTTC. Translation: CASSPQSYEQYF. Full variable domain (outside the CDR3, taken from reference TRBV18 and TRBJ2-7): NAGVMQNPRHLVRRRGQEARLRCSPMKGHSHVYWYRQLPEEGLKFMVYLQKENIIDESGMPKERFSAEFPKEGPSILRIQQVVRGDSAAYFCASSPQSYEQYFGPGTRLTVT.

This chain links TRBV13 with TRBJ2-5, with D hard to call. Germline V lookup: CDR1 PRHDT, CDR2 FYEKMQ (reference sequence). V shed 4 bases and J shed 1 base, with 13 bases lying between them. The CDR3 is 15 amino acids. The chain's CDR3 is CASSSKVTVQETQYF. CDR3 coding DNA: TGTGCCAGCAGCTCCAAGGTGACGGTCCAAGAGACCCAGTACTTC.

The V gene is TRBV27, the J gene TRBJ1-3; perhaps TRBD1 as D (6 bases). With 6 bases removed from V and 1 base from J, the gap between germline ends came to 10 bases. The germline V gene has CDR1 MNHEY and CDR2 SMNVEV (reference sequence). The CDR3 consists of 14 residues. CDR3 region: CASRPQGSGNTIYF. The CDR3 bases are TGTGCCAGCAGACCACAGGGATCTGGAAACACCATATATTTT.

V and J are TRBV6-1 and TRBJ2-5, with 7 bases identical to TRBD2. The DNA end lines up better with TRBJ2-7; the J call may be wrong. The CDR3 runs to 13 residues. Germline V gene lookup returns CDR1 MNHNS and CDR2 SASEGT. The DNA for the CDR3 is TGTGCCAGTCGAACTAGCGAATCCTACGAGCAGTACTTC. This encodes CASRTSESYEQYF.

The chain joins TRBV2 to TRBJ1-4; 12 bases align to TRBD1. Per the germline V gene, CDR1 is SNHLY and CDR2 is FYNNEI. Unmatched junction bases numbered 12, after V lost 10 bases and J lost 6 bases. The CDR3 runs 16 residues. The CDR3 bases are TGTGCCACATTGCAGGGACAGGGGGCGATAGATGAAAAACTGTTTTTT. This encodes CATLQGQGAIDEKLFF.

A few counts support this clone. V usage is TRBV14 and J usage is TRBJ1-1; 8 bases line up with TRBD1. Germline lookup yields CDR1 SGHDN and CDR2 FVKESK. This CDR3 comprises 16 residues. V shed 0 bases and J 0 bases; nucleotides not matched to a gene: 3. The CDR3 spells CASSQDQDRVNTEAFF. The CDR3 nucleotides are TGTGCCAGCAGCCAAGATCAGGACAGGGTGAACACTGAAGCTTTCTTT.

Concerning this clone itself: Other DNA sequences in the same sample also yield this CDR3. V gene TRBV11-2 combines with J gene TRBJ1-1, with D possibly matching TRBD1 (6 bases). The ends were cut back, 6 bases at V and 1 base at J, with 12 bases in the middle. The germline V gene has CDR1 SGHAT and CDR2 FQNNGV. The CDR3 sequence is 14 residues long. Written as DNA, the CDR3 is TGTGCCAGCAGTCGTACAGGGAGGAACACTGAAGCTTTCTTT. Its translation is CASSRTGRNTEAFF.